This TCR beta chain was profiled in a study of T cell responses to AZD1222 COVID-19 vaccine. Study conclusions and caveats: Donors skewed white British and female; clonal diversity was possibly underestimated.

A word on this clone: Its antigen remains unknown.

The assay was immunoSEQ multiplex PCR, and TCRdb's table has in-frame clones only and misses some. The sample yields some 150,000 clones, approximately 90% seen once. The clonotype comes from an adult in good health. The sequencing used peripheral blood, collected on day 0 of MenACWY control vaccination.

CDR3 protein: CASSVVAGETQYF. The DNA for the CDR3 is TGTGCCAGCAGCGTAGTAGCTGGCGAGACCCAGTACTTC. The V gene is TRBV9, the J gene TRBJ2-5, with D hard to call. From germline, CDR1 is SGDLS and CDR2 YYNGEE. The V and J ends lost 0 bases and 5 bases respectively, with 8 bases between them. This CDR3 has 13 residues.